This T cell receptor beta chain was retrieved from a study of response to subunit inactivated influenza vaccine. Via MiXCR, TCRdb re-called the RT-PCR reads, giving one row per CDR3 protein. The table has some 800,000 distinct CDR3 sequences, about 20% seen once. This CDR3 is 15 amino acids long. V lost 4 bases to trimming and J lost 5 bases; unmatched junction nucleotides: 11. CDR1 and CDR2 (germline): SQVTM, ANQGSEA. The clonotype comes from a man aged 50-60 years who received an inactivated influenza vaccine. The chain employs TRBV29-1 and TRBJ2-7; 10 bases are shared with TRBD2. The sequencing here drew on PBMCs from blood, taken more than 4 days after vaccination. In DNA form, the CDR3 reads TGCAGCGTTGCACTAGCGGGAACTTATCGGGACGAGCAGTACTTC. Translated, it gives CSVALAGTYRDEQYF.